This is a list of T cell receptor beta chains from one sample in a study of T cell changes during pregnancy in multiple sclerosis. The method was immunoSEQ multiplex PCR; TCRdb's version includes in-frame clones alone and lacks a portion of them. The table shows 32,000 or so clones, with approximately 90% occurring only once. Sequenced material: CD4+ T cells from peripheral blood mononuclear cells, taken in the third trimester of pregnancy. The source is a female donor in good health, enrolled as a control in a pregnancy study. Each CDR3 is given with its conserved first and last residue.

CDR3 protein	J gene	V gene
CASRASQTFRNEQYF	TRBJ2-7	TRBV5-6
CASSLVGGDTYEQYF	TRBJ2-7	TRBV11-2
CAISESEGGSSYEQYF	TRBJ2-7	TRBV10-3
CASSQVGRASGGDEQFF	TRBJ2-1	TRBV4-1
CASSPNRGWEQFF	TRBJ2-1	TRBV7-2
CASSPTGARPLHF	TRBJ1-6	TRBV28
CASSEGAGVGSYNEQFF	TRBJ2-1	TRBV6-4
CASSVQGGSGELFF	TRBJ2-2	TRBV27
CASSFGQVNTEAFF	TRBJ1-1	TRBV7-2
CASNVGAGANVLTF	TRBJ2-6	TRBV27
CATSRDGGYEQYF	TRBJ2-7	TRBV15
CASSLTVNTEKLFF	TRBJ1-4	TRBV5-1
CATSRDRGGRYEQYF	TRBJ2-7	TRBV15
CAWSLARFRDYGYTF	TRBJ1-2	TRBV30
CASNPYRTFSGTSAYEQYF	TRBJ2-7	TRBV28
CATRTFRSNYGYTF	TRBJ1-2	TRBV19
CASSKAAWAASGANVLTF	TRBJ2-6	TRBV28
CASIRDSSTEAFF	TRBJ1-1	TRBV6-5
CATQSGGGSETQYF	TRBJ2-5	TRBV10-2
CASSQDFGAGVSDTQYF	TRBJ2-3	TRBV4-3
CASSNGTGVFGDTQYF	TRBJ2-3	TRBV19
CASSLNRNGPQHF	TRBJ1-5	TRBV6-5
CASSLYTADTQYF	TRBJ2-3	TRBV7-3
CASSSLGQRPLGLKNIQYF	TRBJ2-4	TRBV19
CATRAGGGKLFF	TRBJ1-4	TRBV28
CASSSRSGSSYNEQFF	TRBJ2-1	TRBV9
CASSLNPGNTEAFF	TRBJ1-1	TRBV5-8